The entry below describes one T cell receptor beta chain. Authors' methods: The authors estimated nucleated cell counts from reference gene primer amplification. The repertoire was sequenced with immunoSEQ multiplex PCR; TCRdb's copy has only in-frame clones and lacks some. V and J calls and clone size are copied from that table; D and trimming were computed from the DNA. The sample gives about 260,000 clones, 70% to 85% of which show up once; around 1.8% is in the top ten. This record comes from a study of blood T cell repertoires in COVID-19. Across the study: COVID-19 samples from acute and convalescent phases originated in the United States, Italy and Spain. In each case, the material was cDNA or gDNA derived from T cells, B-cell-depleted T cells, or PBMCs.

Germline loops: CDR1 ENHRY, CDR2 SYGVKD. V shed 5 bases, J shed 2 bases, and the junction held 5 bases outside the gene matches. There are 14 residues in the CDR3. The chain links TRBV10-3 to TRBJ1-2, with TRBD1 identical over 7 bases. The TCR sequence derives from a woman aged 80 or over with acute or convalescent COVID-19. Source material: peripheral blood. CDR3 sequence: CAISTTGTNYGYTF. In DNA form, the CDR3 reads TGTGCCATCAGTACGACAGGGACAAACTATGGCTACACCTTC.